The sequence of this T cell receptor (beta chain) was determined in a study of shared clonotypes between healthy human individuals. Study results and limitations: Estimated clonotype richness was generally higher in naive than memory subsets. What limited the represented genetic and exposure-history diversity was the small number of donors.

Naive CD8 cells lacked CD45RO and underwent positive selection for CCR7, leaving out terminally differentiated effector memory CD45RA+ cells. A word on this clone: As yet, its antigen is unknown.

This was a deep-level run. The data were produced by immunoSEQ multiplex PCR, yet TCRdb's version contains in-frame clones alone and is incomplete. Of approximately 650,000 clones detected, over 95% appear once; the ten largest clones hold roughly 0.1%. The V and J ends lost 6 bases and 3 bases respectively, with 12 bases between them. In germline, CDR1 is LNHDA, CDR2 SQIVND (reference sequence). The CDR3 spans 14 residues. The V and J genes are TRBV19 and TRBJ1-5, with D hard to call. This receptor was identified in a woman between 25 and 40 years old in good health. Sequenced sample: naive CD8+ T cells sorted from blood. The CDR3 coding sequence is TGTGCCAGTAGCCTGCAAAAATCCAATCAGCCCCAGCATTTT. Translating gives CASSLQKSNQPQHF.